Listed here are 12 T cell receptor beta chains from one sample, sequenced in a study of identical twins' blood T cells. TCRdb reanalysed the 5' RACE reads using MiXCR and keeps one entry per CDR3 protein. The sample contains 300,000 to 450,000 distinct CDR3 sequences, 28% of which appear only once. Sequenced sample: PBMCs. All receptors come from a woman between 18 and 55 years old in good health.

This clonotype has a handful of counts. This sequence joins TRBV10-3 and TRBJ2-6; D remains ambiguous. This CDR3 is 15 amino acids long. Germline V gives CDR1 ENHRY, CDR2 SYGVKD. V was cut by 3 bases and J by 0 bases, with 6 bases left in between. Written as DNA, the CDR3 is TGTGCCATCAGTGAATGGATCTCTGGGGCCAACGTCCTGACTTTC. Protein: CAISEWISGANVLTF.

In regard to this clonotype: The junction shows a germline mismatch at one end, possibly a read error. V is TRBV12-5 and J is TRBJ2-3; 9 bases align to TRBD2. Looked up from germline, CDR1 is LGHNT and CDR2 is FRNRAP. The CDR3 loop spans 17 amino acids. DNA of the CDR3: TGTGCTAGTGGTTTGGTACGGGCAGCGGGAGGCACAGCTACGCAGTATTTT. This translates into CASGLVRAAGGTATQYF.

The chain uses TRBV10-3 and TRBJ2-1, with D tentatively TRBD2 (7 bases). V was clipped by 7 bases and J by 7 bases, with 20 bases between them. The CDR3 is 15 residues long. Germline CDR1 and CDR2: ENHRY and SYGVKD. CDR3 amino acids: CAINSLGGASNEQFF. CDR3 DNA: TGTGCCATCAACAGCTTAGGGGGGGCCTCGAATGAGCAGTTCTTC.

This clonotype was recorded a few times. This chain links TRBV5-1 with TRBJ2-6, with D tentatively TRBD2 (5 bases). V lost 4 bases to trimming and J lost 0 bases, with 20 bases between them. CDR3 size: 19 residues. Germline CDR1 SGHRS, CDR2 YFSETQ. The CDR3 DNA reads TGCGCCAGCAGCCCCCAAGAGGGCTTTTTCGACTCTGGGGCCAACGTCCTGACTTTC. Protein product: CASSPQEGFFDSGANVLTF.

CDR3 in amino acids: CASSSSRGNEKLFF. Here the CDR3 DNA reads TGTGCCAGCAGCTCTTCACGGGGAAATGAAAAACTGTTTTTT. The chain uses TRBV7-9 and TRBJ1-4; no definite D call. Germline V lookup: CDR1 SEHNR, CDR2 FQNEAQ (reference sequence). CDR3 length: 14 residues. Trimming took off 4 bases at V and 5 bases at J, with 11 bases between the two ends.

The chain couples TRBV25-1 to TRBJ1-6; D perhaps matches TRBD1 (6 bases). Germline lookup yields CDR1 MGHDK and CDR2 SYGVNS. The V end was cut by 6 bases, the J end by 3 bases, with 9 bases between. The CDR3 totals 14 residues. The CDR3 sequence is CASSRTDYNSPLHF. The CDR3 coding sequence is TGTGCCAGCAGCCGGACAGACTATAATTCACCCCTCCACTTT.

The chain uses TRBV5-1 and TRBJ1-2; D is perhaps TRBD1 (5 bases). With 0 bases removed from V and 6 bases from J, the gap between germline ends came to 9 bases. The CDR3 is 13 amino acids. The germline CDR1 and CDR2 sequences are SGHRS and YFSETQ. CDR3 DNA: TGCGCCAGCAGCTTGGAAGGGGAGAATGGCTACACCTTC. This encodes CASSLEGENGYTF.

The CDR3 nucleotides are TGTGCCAGCAGCCCACAGGGCGAAGCTTTCTTT. Its translation is CASSPQGEAFF. V usage is TRBV7-9 and J usage is TRBJ1-1; possible D gene TRBD1, 6 bases. CDR1 SEHNR and CDR2 FQNEAQ come from the germline V gene (reference sequence). There are 11 residues in the CDR3. Trimming took 5 bases from V and 8 from J, leaving 9 bases between them.

This clonotype showed up just a few times. This chain connects TRBV29-1 to TRBJ1-5, with no clear D. From germline, CDR1 is SQVTM and CDR2 ANQGSEA. CDR3 length equals 13 residues. Trimming removed 4 bases from V and 4 bases from J, with 11 bases in between. The CDR3 is CSVGWSRNQPQHF. As DNA, the CDR3 is TGCAGCGTTGGATGGAGTAGGAATCAGCCCCAGCATTTT.

This chain links TRBV6-5 with TRBJ1-1, with 9 nucleotides matching TRBD1. V shed 6 bases and J 11 bases; nucleotides not matched to a gene: 13. This CDR3 is built from 14 residues. CDR1 MNHEY and CDR2 SVGAGI come from the germline V gene. The CDR3, as DNA: TGTGCCAGCAGCTACGGGGGATTAGACAGGGGGGCTTTCTTT. Encoded protein: CASSYGGLDRGAFF.

The chain employs TRBV19 and TRBJ1-3; D not resolved. The germline V gene encodes CDR1 LNHDA and CDR2 SQIVND (reference sequence). V was trimmed by 2 bases and J by 1 base, leaving 6 bases between them. This CDR3 is built from 14 residues. The CDR3 region is CASSIWTSGNTIYF. DNA of the CDR3: TGTGCCAGTAGTATATGGACGTCTGGAAACACCATATATTTT.

This chain connects TRBV5-1 to TRBJ1-1; D is unclear. The CDR3 is 14 residues long. CDR1 and CDR2 from the germline V gene are SGHRS and YFSETQ. V lost 1 base to trimming and J lost 3 bases, with 10 bases between them. CDR3 coding DNA: TGCGCCAGCAGCTTGTCAACATGGGACACTGAAGCTTTCTTT. Protein sequence: CASSLSTWDTEAFF.